The clone carrying this TCR beta chain was seen once. The antigen is unknown. The table came from immunoSEQ multiplex PCR; TCRdb's copy has only in-frame clones and leaves some out. The sample includes about 580,000 clones, more than 95% of them seen just once. The data were taken from a study of shared clonotypes between healthy human individuals. The overall study: Three CD4 naive, three CD4 memory, two CD8 naive and one CD8 memory plate were used per donor.

CD45RO-negative, CCR7-positively selected cells formed the naive CD8 fraction, excluding terminally differentiated effector memory CD45RA+ cells. Free of recent acute infections or vaccinations, the donors were healthy HIV-negative adults. Study outcomes and limitations: Sorted-subset sequencing was shown by rarefaction to be incomplete despite large depth. The study generally estimated greater richness for naive than memory subsets.

J was trimmed by 2 bases and V by 0 bases; bases with no gene match: 4. The germline V gene encodes CDR1 SGHNT and CDR2 YYREEE (reference sequence). This CDR3 comprises 15 residues. This receptor was obtained from a man aged 25 to 40 in good health. The sequencing sample was made of naive CD8+ T cells sorted from blood. The genes are TRBV5-4 and TRBJ2-5; the match to TRBD1 covers 7 bases. The CDR3 is CASSLVDRLQETQYF. The DNA for the CDR3 is TGTGCCAGCAGCTTGGTGGACAGGTTGCAAGAGACCCAGTACTTC.